These T cell receptor beta chains were read from a single sample in a study of blood T cell repertoires in COVID-19. Only in-frame clones appear in the TCRdb table, and some are missing; sequencing was by immunoSEQ multiplex PCR. The sample contains 250,000 to 350,000 clones, over 80% of which appear only once. Input material: peripheral blood. All receptors derive from a woman aged 45-65 years with COVID-19, enrolled during active disease. Both conserved end residues are part of each CDR3. The D gene is left open where the match is weak. A clone size is listed for some rows: how often the clone was seen (once, few, many), or a class if it is expanded.

d_call: -
cdr3_length: 11
j_call: TRBJ2-1
v_call: TRBV24-1
clone_size: few
cdr3_aa: CATSDRDEQFF
cdr3_nt: TGTGCCACCAGTGACAGGGATGAGCAGTTCTTC

d_call: -
cdr3_length: 16
j_call: TRBJ2-3
v_call: TRBV11-2
clone_size: -
cdr3_aa: CASSLAGRGPTDTQYF
cdr3_nt: TGTGCCAGCAGCTTAGCGGGCAGGGGACCCACAGATACGCAGTATTTT

d_call: -
cdr3_length: 17
j_call: TRBJ1-1
v_call: TRBV5-6
clone_size: -
cdr3_aa: CASSLWSSTGGVTEAFF
cdr3_nt: TGTGCCAGCAGCTTGTGGTCCTCGACAGGAGGTGTCACTGAAGCTTTCTTT

d_call: TRBD1
cdr3_length: 14
j_call: TRBJ1-1
v_call: TRBV6-5
clone_size: -
cdr3_aa: CASSRGQGGAEAFF
cdr3_nt: TGTGCCAGCAGTCGGGGACAGGGAGGCGCTGAAGCTTTCTTT

d_call: TRBD2
cdr3_length: 13
j_call: TRBJ2-7
v_call: TRBV7-6
clone_size: -
cdr3_aa: CASSPSGLNEQYF
cdr3_nt: TGTGCCAGCAGCCCCTCGGGACTAAACGAGCAGTACTTC

d_call: TRBD2
cdr3_length: 15
j_call: TRBJ2-7
v_call: TRBV19
clone_size: once
cdr3_aa: CASSIQAGGRYEQYF
cdr3_nt: TGTGCCAGTAGTATACAGGCGGGAGGGCGGTACGAGCAGTACTTC

d_call: -
cdr3_length: 16
j_call: TRBJ1-5
v_call: TRBV19
clone_size: -
cdr3_aa: CASRGEAGTLNQPQHF
cdr3_nt: TGTGCCAGTAGGGGGGAGGCTGGCACGTTGAATCAGCCCCAGCATTTT

d_call: TRBD1
cdr3_length: 14
j_call: TRBJ1-2
v_call: TRBV27
clone_size: -
cdr3_aa: CASSAGQGGGGYTF
cdr3_nt: TGTGCCAGCAGTGCGGGACAGGGTGGGGGCGGCTACACCTTC

d_call: TRBD2
cdr3_length: 16
j_call: TRBJ2-7
v_call: TRBV5-6
clone_size: -
cdr3_aa: CASSFEREELSYEQYF
cdr3_nt: TGTGCCAGCAGCTTCGAGCGGGAGGAGCTCTCCTACGAGCAGTACTTC

d_call: TRBD1
cdr3_length: 17
j_call: TRBJ1-3
v_call: TRBV9
clone_size: few
cdr3_aa: CASSDEPGQGAGNTIYF
cdr3_nt: TGTGCCAGCAGCGATGAACCGGGACAGGGAGCAGGAAACACCATATATTTT

d_call: TRBD1
cdr3_length: 16
j_call: TRBJ2-6
v_call: TRBV18
clone_size: once
cdr3_aa: CASSPLWTGGTNVLTF
cdr3_nt: TGTGCCAGCTCACCGCTATGGACAGGTGGTACCAACGTCCTGACTTTC

d_call: -
cdr3_length: 12
j_call: TRBJ2-7
v_call: TRBV18
clone_size: -
cdr3_aa: CASSPTIGEQYF
cdr3_nt: TGTGCCAGCTCACCAACTATAGGCGAGCAGTACTTC

d_call: TRBD1
cdr3_length: 16
j_call: TRBJ1-2
v_call: TRBV6-2/TRBV6-3
clone_size: once
cdr3_aa: CASSQIYRGANYGYTF
cdr3_nt: TGTGCCAGCAGCCAAATCTACAGGGGAGCTAACTATGGCTACACCTTC

d_call: TRBD1
cdr3_length: 13
j_call: TRBJ1-4
v_call: TRBV19
clone_size: -
cdr3_aa: CASRGGSNEKLFF
cdr3_nt: TGTGCCAGTAGAGGGGGCTCTAATGAAAAACTGTTTTTT

d_call: TRBD2
cdr3_length: 13
j_call: TRBJ2-1
v_call: TRBV5-4
clone_size: -
cdr3_aa: CASSKVAGDEQFF
cdr3_nt: TGTGCCAGCAGTAAGGTCGCGGGGGATGAGCAGTTCTTC

d_call: TRBD1
cdr3_length: 14
j_call: TRBJ1-5
v_call: TRBV7-9
clone_size: -
cdr3_aa: CASGLGQGDQPQHF
cdr3_nt: TGTGCCAGCGGACTCGGACAGGGGGATCAGCCCCAGCATTTT

d_call: -
cdr3_length: 12
j_call: TRBJ2-5
v_call: TRBV7-2
clone_size: -
cdr3_aa: CASGRGSETQYF
cdr3_nt: TGTGCCAGCGGAAGGGGTAGTGAGACCCAGTACTTC

d_call: -
cdr3_length: 14
j_call: TRBJ2-2
v_call: TRBV6-5
clone_size: -
cdr3_aa: CASSKTGITGELFF
cdr3_nt: TGTGCCAGCTCAAAGACAGGAATCACCGGGGAGCTGTTTTTT

d_call: TRBD2
cdr3_length: 14
j_call: TRBJ2-3
v_call: TRBV2
clone_size: -
cdr3_aa: CASSWTSGRDTQYF
cdr3_nt: TGTGCCAGCAGCTGGACTAGCGGGAGGGATACGCAGTATTTT

d_call: -
cdr3_length: 13
j_call: TRBJ1-2
v_call: TRBV30
clone_size: -
cdr3_aa: CAWSASRGGGYTF
cdr3_nt: TGTGCCTGGAGTGCAAGCAGAGGGGGAGGCTACACCTTC

d_call: TRBD2
cdr3_length: 18
j_call: TRBJ2-1
v_call: TRBV19
clone_size: -
cdr3_aa: CASTRRGSGSGSYNEQFF
cdr3_nt: TGTGCCAGCACCCGGCGGGGTAGCGGGAGTGGTTCCTACAATGAGCAGTTCTTC

d_call: TRBD2
cdr3_length: 17
j_call: TRBJ2-3
v_call: TRBV19
clone_size: -
cdr3_aa: CASSTLAAFRVPDTQYF
cdr3_nt: TGTGCCAGTAGTACCCTAGCGGCATTCAGAGTACCAGATACGCAGTATTTT

d_call: -
cdr3_length: 15
j_call: TRBJ1-2
v_call: TRBV4-1
clone_size: -
cdr3_aa: CASSQGPPGGYGYTF
cdr3_nt: TGCGCCAGCAGCCAAGGCCCTCCCGGGGGGTATGGCTACACCTTC

d_call: TRBD1
cdr3_length: 16
j_call: TRBJ1-1
v_call: TRBV10-2
clone_size: -
cdr3_aa: CASSDPSGTGGGGAFF
cdr3_nt: TGCGCCAGCAGCGATCCTAGCGGGACAGGGGGCGGTGGTGCTTTCTTT

d_call: -
cdr3_length: 12
j_call: TRBJ1-1
v_call: TRBV4-2
clone_size: few
cdr3_aa: CASSQGPSEAFF
cdr3_nt: TGTGCCAGCAGCCAGGGGCCATCTGAAGCTTTCTTT

d_call: -
cdr3_length: 15
j_call: TRBJ2-5
v_call: TRBV9
clone_size: -
cdr3_aa: CASSVELSSVETQYF
cdr3_nt: TGTGCCAGCAGCGTAGAGCTTTCGTCCGTCGAGACCCAGTACTTC

d_call: TRBD2
cdr3_length: 14
j_call: TRBJ2-4
v_call: TRBV30
clone_size: -
cdr3_aa: CAWRASGTLNIQYF
cdr3_nt: TGTGCCTGGAGAGCTAGCGGGACCCTAAACATTCAGTACTTC

d_call: TRBD2
cdr3_length: 15
j_call: TRBJ2-7
v_call: TRBV5-5
clone_size: -
cdr3_aa: CASSLETGLVGEQYF
cdr3_nt: TGTGCCAGCAGCTTGGAAACGGGACTAGTGGGCGAGCAGTACTTC

d_call: -
cdr3_length: 14
j_call: TRBJ1-1
v_call: TRBV5-1
clone_size: many
cdr3_aa: CASIRGPGDTEAFF
cdr3_nt: TGCGCCAGCATCAGGGGACCGGGTGACACTGAAGCTTTCTTT

d_call: -
cdr3_length: 13
j_call: TRBJ1-3
v_call: TRBV10-3
clone_size: -
cdr3_aa: CAISQGAGNTIYF
cdr3_nt: TGTGCCATCAGCCAAGGGGCGGGAAACACCATATATTTT

d_call: TRBD1
cdr3_length: 19
j_call: TRBJ2-4
v_call: TRBV7-9
clone_size: -
cdr3_aa: CASSSLGDRGRLAKNIQYF
cdr3_nt: TGTGCCAGCAGCTCCCTGGGGGACAGGGGTAGACTGGCCAAAAACATTCAGTACTTC

d_call: -
cdr3_length: 15
j_call: TRBJ2-2
v_call: TRBV6-4
clone_size: -
cdr3_aa: CASSVEAVNTGELFF
cdr3_nt: TGTGCCAGCAGTGTGGAGGCAGTGAACACCGGGGAGCTGTTTTTT

d_call: TRBD1
cdr3_length: 15
j_call: TRBJ1-2
v_call: TRBV7-2
clone_size: -
cdr3_aa: CASSGGQGGFYGYTF
cdr3_nt: TGTGCCAGCAGCGGTGGACAGGGTGGTTTCTATGGCTACACCTTC

d_call: TRBD1
cdr3_length: 15
j_call: TRBJ2-2
v_call: TRBV27
clone_size: -
cdr3_aa: CASSTGQIDTGELFF
cdr3_nt: TGTGCCAGCAGCACGGGACAGATAGACACCGGGGAGCTGTTTTTT

d_call: -
cdr3_length: 18
j_call: TRBJ2-4
v_call: TRBV5-1
clone_size: once
cdr3_aa: CASSWAPTEILAKNIQYF
cdr3_nt: TGCGCCAGCAGCTGGGCACCGACCGAAATACTAGCCAAAAACATTCAGTACTTC

d_call: -
cdr3_length: 15
j_call: TRBJ1-2
v_call: TRBV19
clone_size: -
cdr3_aa: CASSNDPTDRGGYTF
cdr3_nt: TGTGCCAGTAGTAACGATCCGACAGATAGGGGTGGCTACACCTTC

d_call: TRBD1
cdr3_length: 15
j_call: TRBJ2-7
v_call: TRBV18
clone_size: -
cdr3_aa: CASSPGTGSYYEQYF
cdr3_nt: TGTGCCAGCTCACCGGGGACAGGGAGTTATTACGAGCAGTACTTC

d_call: TRBD2
cdr3_length: 17
j_call: TRBJ2-5
v_call: TRBV5-6
clone_size: -
cdr3_aa: CASSLAYLRESQETQYF
cdr3_nt: TGTGCCAGCAGCTTGGCCTATCTGCGGGAGTCCCAAGAGACCCAGTACTTC

d_call: -
cdr3_length: 15
j_call: TRBJ1-1
v_call: TRBV9
clone_size: -
cdr3_aa: CASSVAGGPNTEAFF
cdr3_nt: TGTGCCAGCAGCGTAGCGGGAGGACCTAACACTGAAGCTTTCTTT

d_call: TRBD2
cdr3_length: 16
j_call: TRBJ2-3
v_call: TRBV9
clone_size: -
cdr3_aa: CASSITSGRPTDTQYF
cdr3_nt: TGTGCCAGCAGCATCACTAGCGGGAGGCCCACAGATACGCAGTATTTT

d_call: TRBD2
cdr3_length: 18
j_call: TRBJ2-2
v_call: TRBV24-1
clone_size: once
cdr3_aa: CATSDALRLAGDTGELFF
cdr3_nt: TGTGCCACCAGTGATGCACTCCGACTAGCGGGAGACACCGGGGAGCTGTTTTTT

d_call: -
cdr3_length: 13
j_call: TRBJ2-1
v_call: TRBV30
clone_size: -
cdr3_aa: CAWSVRRSNEQFF
cdr3_nt: TGTGCCTGGAGTGTACGTAGATCCAATGAGCAGTTCTTC

d_call: -
cdr3_length: 14
j_call: TRBJ1-5
v_call: TRBV10-3
clone_size: once
cdr3_aa: CAISQGDIDQPQHF
cdr3_nt: TGTGCCATCAGTCAGGGTGATATTGATCAGCCCCAGCATTTT

d_call: TRBD2
cdr3_length: 15
j_call: TRBJ2-7
v_call: TRBV18
clone_size: -
cdr3_aa: CASSLGLAGSYEQYF
cdr3_nt: TGTGCCAGCTCACTAGGACTAGCGGGATCCTACGAGCAGTACTTC

d_call: TRBD2
cdr3_length: 14
j_call: TRBJ2-7
v_call: TRBV6-5
clone_size: -
cdr3_aa: CASSYTGGDYEQYF
cdr3_nt: TGTGCCAGCAGTTACACGGGGGGAGACTACGAGCAGTACTTC

d_call: TRBD2
cdr3_length: 17
j_call: TRBJ2-1
v_call: TRBV6-2/TRBV6-3
clone_size: -
cdr3_aa: CASSYGYLAGGLYEQFF
cdr3_nt: TGTGCCAGCAGTTACGGCTACCTAGCGGGAGGATTGTATGAGCAGTTCTTC

d_call: -
cdr3_length: 17
j_call: TRBJ2-4
v_call: TRBV6-2/TRBV6-3
clone_size: -
cdr3_aa: CASSSKGRLLAKNIQYF
cdr3_nt: TGTGCCAGCAGCTCCAAGGGGCGTCTTTTAGCCAAAAACATTCAGTACTTC

d_call: TRBD2
cdr3_length: 15
j_call: TRBJ2-7
v_call: TRBV5-1
clone_size: -
cdr3_aa: CASSLGLAGSLEQYF
cdr3_nt: TGCGCCAGCAGCTTGGGACTAGCGGGTTCGCTCGAGCAGTACTTC

d_call: TRBD1
cdr3_length: 15
j_call: TRBJ2-7
v_call: TRBV29-1
clone_size: once
cdr3_aa: CSVDWGQGASYEQYF
cdr3_nt: TGCAGCGTTGATTGGGGACAGGGCGCGTCCTACGAGCAGTACTTC

d_call: -
cdr3_length: 14
j_call: TRBJ1-2
v_call: TRBV19
clone_size: -
cdr3_aa: CASSISGLSYGYTF
cdr3_nt: TGTGCCAGTAGTATATCAGGACTTAGCTATGGCTACACCTTC

d_call: -
cdr3_length: 14
j_call: TRBJ1-5
v_call: TRBV30
clone_size: once
cdr3_aa: CAWSGTMYNQPQHF
cdr3_nt: TGTGCCTGGAGTGGAACTATGTACAATCAGCCCCAGCATTTT

d_call: -
cdr3_length: 17
j_call: TRBJ2-2
v_call: TRBV3-1/TRBV3-2
clone_size: -
cdr3_aa: CASSQVPRGRAAGELFF
cdr3_nt: TGTGCCAGCAGCCAAGTCCCAAGGGGGAGGGCGGCCGGGGAGCTGTTTTTT

d_call: -
cdr3_length: 15
j_call: TRBJ2-2
v_call: TRBV4-1
clone_size: -
cdr3_aa: CASSQDIIGLPELFF
cdr3_nt: TGCGCCAGCAGCCAAGACATTATCGGGTTACCGGAGCTGTTTTTT

d_call: -
cdr3_length: 12
j_call: TRBJ2-1
v_call: TRBV12-3/TRBV12-4
clone_size: -
cdr3_aa: CASSPGAGEQFF
cdr3_nt: TGTGCCAGCAGTCCCGGCGCGGGTGAGCAGTTCTTC

d_call: -
cdr3_length: 16
j_call: TRBJ2-7
v_call: TRBV2
clone_size: once
cdr3_aa: CASSEGLFRRSYEQYF
cdr3_nt: TGTGCCAGCAGTGAAGGTTTATTTCGGCGGTCCTACGAGCAGTACTTC

d_call: -
cdr3_length: 15
j_call: TRBJ2-3
v_call: TRBV5-4
clone_size: -
cdr3_aa: CASSLRAVSTDTQYF
cdr3_nt: TGTGCCAGCAGCTTGCGAGCGGTTAGCACAGATACGCAGTATTTT

d_call: -
cdr3_length: 15
j_call: TRBJ2-5
v_call: TRBV24-1
clone_size: -
cdr3_aa: CATSDATRDEETQYF
cdr3_nt: TGTGCCACCAGTGATGCGACAAGAGATGAAGAGACCCAGTACTTC

d_call: TRBD1
cdr3_length: 16
j_call: TRBJ2-2
v_call: TRBV6-1
clone_size: -
cdr3_aa: CASSASSGTVTGELFF
cdr3_nt: TGTGCCAGCAGTGCCAGCTCCGGGACAGTCACCGGGGAGCTGTTTTTT